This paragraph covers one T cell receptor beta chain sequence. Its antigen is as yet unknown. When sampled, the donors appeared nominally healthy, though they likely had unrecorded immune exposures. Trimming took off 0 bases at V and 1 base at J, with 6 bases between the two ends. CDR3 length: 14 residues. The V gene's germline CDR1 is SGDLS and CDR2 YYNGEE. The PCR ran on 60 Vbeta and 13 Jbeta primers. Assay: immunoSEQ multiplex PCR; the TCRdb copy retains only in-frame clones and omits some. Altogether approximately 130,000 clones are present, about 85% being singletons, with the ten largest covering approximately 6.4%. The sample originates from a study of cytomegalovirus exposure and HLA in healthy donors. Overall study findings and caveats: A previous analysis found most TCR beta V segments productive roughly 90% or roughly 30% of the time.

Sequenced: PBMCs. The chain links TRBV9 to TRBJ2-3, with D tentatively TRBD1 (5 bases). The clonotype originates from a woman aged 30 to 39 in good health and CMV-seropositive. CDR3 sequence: CASSVEQGTDTQYF. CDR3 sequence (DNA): TGTGCCAGCAGCGTAGAACAGGGCACAGATACGCAGTATTTT.